The 13 T cell receptor beta chains below all came from one sample that was sequenced in a study of T cell responses to AZD1222 COVID-19 vaccine. Assay: immunoSEQ multiplex PCR; the TCRdb copy retains only in-frame clones and omits some. This sample carries 90,000 to 150,000 clones, about nine tenths of them seen once, and the ten largest clones take over 4.5%. Sequencing was performed on peripheral blood, taken on day 0 of AZD1222 vaccination. The receptors shown here come from an adult in good health.

CDR3 DNA sequence: TGTGCCAGCAGTACCCGGCCAGGAGGGGGTTATGAAAAACTGTTTTTT. This translates into CASSTRPGGGYEKLFF. The chain joins TRBV28 to TRBJ1-4; perhaps TRBD1 as D (6 bases). Trimming cost V 5 bases and J 6 bases, with 19 bases left between them. CDR1 and CDR2 from the germline V gene are MDHEN and SYDVKM. This CDR3 contains 16 residues.

The CDR3 region is CASSILDVINQPQHF. CDR3 in DNA: TGTGCCAGTAGTATATTAGACGTAATTAATCAGCCCCAGCATTTT. This rearrangement joins TRBV19 to TRBJ1-5; D not certain. The CDR3 loop spans 15 amino acids. Germline loops: CDR1 LNHDA, CDR2 SQIVND (reference sequence). Trimming stripped 2 bases from V and 4 bases from J, with 12 bases between. The variable domain in full, with the rest retrieved from reference TRBV19 and TRBJ1-5, is DGGITQSPKYLFRKEGQNVTLSCEQNLNHDAMYWYRQDPGQGLRLIYYSQIVNDFQKGDIAEGYSVSREKKESFPLTVTSAQKNPTAFYLCASSILDVINQPQHFGDGTRLSIL.

A remark on this clone: Germline is not matched at one junction end, which may reflect a read error. J is TRBJ2-1 and V is TRBV7-7; D is uncertain. Per germline, CDR1 SSHAT and CDR2 FNYEAQ (reference sequence). CDR3 length: 13 residues. In nucleotides, the CDR3 is TGTGCTAGCAGCTTAGACTCGGCCAATGAGCAGTTCTTC. Translating gives CASSLDSANEQFF.

The J gene is TRBJ1-6, the V gene TRBV6-1; D is possibly TRBD1 (5 bases). The CDR3 runs 13 residues. Germline V gives CDR1 MNHNS, CDR2 SASEGT. V lost 3 bases and J 10 bases, leaving 10 bases between the germline ends. CDR3 bases: TGTGCCAGCAGTGATGGGGGGTACTCACCCCTCCACTTT. It encodes CASSDGGYSPLHF.

This rearrangement joins TRBV25-1 to TRBJ1-2; D may be TRBD1 (6 bases). The CDR3 runs 15 residues. CDR1 is MGHDK and CDR2 is SYGVNS in the germline V gene. V was cut by 6 bases and J by 0 bases, with 14 bases left in between. The CDR3 sequence: CASRGDNWANYGYTF. The CDR3 DNA is TGTGCCAGCAGGGGGGACAACTGGGCTAACTATGGCTACACCTTC.

The chain uses TRBV10-3 and TRBJ1-5; no clear D gene. The CDR3 covers 14 residues. The V end was cut by 0 bases, the J end by 7 bases, with 10 bases between. From germline, CDR1 is ENHRY and CDR2 SYGVKD. The CDR3 sequence: CAISESPSGQPQHF. CDR3 nucleotides: TGTGCCATCAGTGAGTCACCGTCCGGACAGCCCCAGCATTTT.

The count of this clone is one. The chain's CDR3 is CASSYQLVGANVLTF. The CDR3 nucleotides are TGTGCCAGCAGCTACCAGCTGGTAGGGGCCAACGTCCTGACTTTC. This rearrangement joins TRBV7-2 to TRBJ2-6; D gene ambiguous. Deletions cut 4 bases from V and 4 bases from J, with 11 bases between. There are 15 residues in the CDR3. Germline V gives CDR1 SGHTA, CDR2 FQGNSA.

The rearrangement joins TRBV6-2 or TRBV6-3 to TRBJ2-7; D could derive from TRBD1 or TRBD2 (5 bases each). The CDR3 length is 15 residues. Germline V gene sequence: CDR1 MNHEY, CDR2 SVGEGT. Trimming left V 4 bases short and J 4 bases short, with 17 bases between. The CDR3 reads CASSSGTVSGYEQYF. The CDR3 bases are TGTGCCAGCAGTTCCGGGACGGTTTCGGGTTACGAGCAGTACTTC.

V usage is TRBV28 and J usage is TRBJ2-5; D ambiguous. Between the trimmed V and J ends, which lost 8 bases and 0 bases, there was a span of 10 bases. The CDR3 length is 13 residues. CDR1 MDHEN and CDR2 SYDVKM come from the germline V gene. DNA of the CDR3: TGTGCCAGCGGCAGGCGGAACCAAGAGACCCAGTACTTC. It is translated as CASGRRNQETQYF.

The chain uses TRBV5-5 and TRBJ2-7; perhaps D is TRBD1 or TRBD2 (5 bases each). This CDR3 is 13 amino acids long. The V end was cut by 3 bases, the J end by 1 base, with 8 bases between. In germline, CDR1 is SGHKS, CDR2 YYEKEE (reference sequence). The CDR3 here is CASSWGPSYEQYF. The CDR3 nucleotides are TGTGCCAGCAGCTGGGGACCGTCCTACGAGCAGTACTTC.

The chain recombines TRBV7-2 with TRBJ2-3; D is unclear. V gave up 1 base and J gave up 0 bases, with 14 bases separating them. Per the germline V gene, CDR1 is SGHTA and CDR2 is FQGNSA. The CDR3 is 17 residues long. CDR3 DNA sequence: TGTGCCAGCAGCTTAGGGACGCGGCTTCGGAGCACAGATACGCAGTATTTT. It codes for CASSLGTRLRSTDTQYF.

This clone has a single count. The V and J genes are TRBV7-2 and TRBJ1-2; weak D call: TRBD1 (5 bases). The CDR3 runs to 13 residues. V was trimmed by 2 bases and J by 8 bases, leaving 12 bases between them. CDR1 and CDR2 (germline): SGHTA, FQGNSA. CDR3 in DNA: TGTGCCAGCAGCTTAACGACAGTGGAAGGCTACACCTTC. Translated: CASSLTTVEGYTF.

V gene TRBV4-2 combines with J gene TRBJ1-1; 7 positions match TRBD1. Germline loops: CDR1 LGHNA, CDR2 YNFKEQ. Trimming removed 6 bases from V and 0 bases from J; junction bases left unmatched: 7. The CDR3 has 15 residues. CDR3 bases: TGTGCCAGCAGACCTTCGACAGGGATGAACACTGAAGCTTTCTTT. Its protein is CASRPSTGMNTEAFF.